The entry below gives a single TCR beta chain sequence along with its context. Its antigen is unknown. This CDR3 fails to terminate in the conserved phenylalanine or tryptophan, so it likely reflects a read error. This entry is derived from a study of T-cell reconstitution after alpha-beta-depleted transplantation in children. The CDR3 covers 15 residues. CDR1 SGHRS and CDR2 YFSETQ come from the germline V gene. V was cut by 2 bases and J by 4 bases, with 13 bases left in between. During its preparation, the TCRbeta library received unique molecular identifiers. TCRdb passed the PCR reads through MiXCR, listing each CDR3 protein once. Among around 800,000 distinct CDR3 sequences listed, approximately 15% were seen once. Study conclusions and caveats: Surviving recipient T cells and thymic progenitors accounted for the high day-60 TCRbeta diversity observed in some patients.

This receptor was obtained from a male patient between 10 and 17 years old who had a stem cell transplant for acute lymphoblastic leukemia, so the T cells may come from the graft donor. This chain uses TRBV5-1 with TRBJ1-5, with D possibly being TRBD1 (5 bases). Here the sequenced sample was PBMCs, mostly from graft donor cells, taken 360 days after TCRalphabeta/CD19-depleted stem cell transplant. CDR3 protein: CASSFTGAHNQPQHS. The CDR3 DNA sequence: TGCGCCAGCAGCTTCACAGGTGCCCATAATCAGCCCCAGCATTCT.